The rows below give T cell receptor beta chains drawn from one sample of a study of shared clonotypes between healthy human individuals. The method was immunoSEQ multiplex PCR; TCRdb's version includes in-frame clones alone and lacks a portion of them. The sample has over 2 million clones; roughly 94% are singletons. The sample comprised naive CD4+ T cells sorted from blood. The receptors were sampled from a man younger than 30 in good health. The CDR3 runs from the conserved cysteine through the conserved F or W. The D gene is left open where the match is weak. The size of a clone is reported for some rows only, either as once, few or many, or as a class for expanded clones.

cdr3_nt: TGTGCCAGCAGTCTAATATTCGGAGGAGGAGATACGCAGTATTTT
cdr3_aa: CASSLIFGGGDTQYF
j_call: TRBJ2-3
v_call: TRBV11-2
d_call: NA
cdr3_length: 15
clone_size: NA

cdr3_nt: TGTGCCATCAGCCCGACTAGCGGGATGCGTATTGAGCAGTTCTTC
cdr3_aa: CAISPTSGMRIEQFF
j_call: TRBJ2-1
v_call: TRBV10-3
d_call: TRBD2
cdr3_length: 15
clone_size: NA

cdr3_nt: TGTGCCAGCAGTTACTCGGGACTAGCGAACACCGGGGAGCTGTTTTTT
cdr3_aa: CASSYSGLANTGELFF
j_call: TRBJ2-2
v_call: TRBV6-5
d_call: TRBD2
cdr3_length: 16
clone_size: NA

cdr3_nt: TGTGCCAGCTCTACAGGGGCGACCACAGATACGCAGTATTTT
cdr3_aa: CASSTGATTDTQYF
j_call: TRBJ2-3
v_call: TRBV18
d_call: TRBD1
cdr3_length: 14
clone_size: NA

cdr3_nt: TGTGCCTGGAGCGAAAGGGCAGTCTATGGCTACACCTTC
cdr3_aa: CAWSERAVYGYTF
j_call: TRBJ1-2
v_call: TRBV30
d_call: NA
cdr3_length: 13
clone_size: NA

cdr3_nt: TGCGCCAGCAGCTTGGGTCAGCCAAATAATGAAAAACTGTTTTTT
cdr3_aa: CASSLGQPNNEKLFF
j_call: TRBJ1-4
v_call: TRBV5-1
d_call: NA
cdr3_length: 15
clone_size: NA

cdr3_nt: TGTGCCAGCTCACCGCTAACAGGGCTTGAAGCTTTCTTT
cdr3_aa: CASSPLTGLEAFF
j_call: TRBJ1-1
v_call: TRBV18
d_call: NA
cdr3_length: 13
clone_size: NA

cdr3_nt: TGCAGCGTTTTCGACTCCGCCACCCAGTTCTTC
cdr3_aa: CSVFDSATQFF
j_call: TRBJ2-1
v_call: TRBV29-1
d_call: NA
cdr3_length: 11
clone_size: once

cdr3_nt: TGTGCCAGCAGCCCGCCCATGAGCGGCCAGGTAAATGAGCAGTTCTTC
cdr3_aa: CASSPPMSGQVNEQFF
j_call: TRBJ2-1
v_call: TRBV6-6
d_call: NA
cdr3_length: 16
clone_size: NA

cdr3_nt: TGTGCCAGCAGACCTCTAGCGGTCTCCTACGAGCAGTACTTC
cdr3_aa: CASRPLAVSYEQYF
j_call: TRBJ2-7
v_call: TRBV7-9
d_call: TRBD2
cdr3_length: 14
clone_size: NA

cdr3_nt: TGTGCCAGCAGCTTGAGTGGACAGGGAGGGCCTTTGAACACTGAAGCTTTCTTT
cdr3_aa: CASSLSGQGGPLNTEAFF
j_call: TRBJ1-1
v_call: TRBV5-4
d_call: TRBD1
cdr3_length: 18
clone_size: NA